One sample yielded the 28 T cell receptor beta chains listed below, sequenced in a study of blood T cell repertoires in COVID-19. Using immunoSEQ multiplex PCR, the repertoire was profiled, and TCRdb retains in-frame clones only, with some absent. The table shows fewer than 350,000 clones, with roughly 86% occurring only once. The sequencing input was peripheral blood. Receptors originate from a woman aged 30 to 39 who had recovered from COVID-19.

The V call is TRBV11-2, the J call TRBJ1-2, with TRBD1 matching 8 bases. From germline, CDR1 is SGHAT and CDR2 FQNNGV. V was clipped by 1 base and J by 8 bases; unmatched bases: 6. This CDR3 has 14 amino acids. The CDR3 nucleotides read TGTGCCAGCAGCTTAGCCGGACAGGGCTTCGGCTACACCTTC. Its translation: CASSLAGQGFGYTF.

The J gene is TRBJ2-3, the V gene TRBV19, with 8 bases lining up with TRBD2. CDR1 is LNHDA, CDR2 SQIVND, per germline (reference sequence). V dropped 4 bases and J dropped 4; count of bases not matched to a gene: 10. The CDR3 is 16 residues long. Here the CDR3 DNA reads TGTGCCAGTAGTAGACAGCGGGAGCCGTTCGCAGATACGCAGTATTTT. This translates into CASSRQREPFADTQYF.

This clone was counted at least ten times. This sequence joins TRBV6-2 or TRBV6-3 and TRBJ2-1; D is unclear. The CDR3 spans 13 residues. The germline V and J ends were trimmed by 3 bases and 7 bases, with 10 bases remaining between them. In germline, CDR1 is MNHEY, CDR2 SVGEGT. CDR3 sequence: CASSYSGSNEQFF. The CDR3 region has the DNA TGTGCCAGCAGTTATTCCGGGTCTAATGAGCAGTTCTTC.

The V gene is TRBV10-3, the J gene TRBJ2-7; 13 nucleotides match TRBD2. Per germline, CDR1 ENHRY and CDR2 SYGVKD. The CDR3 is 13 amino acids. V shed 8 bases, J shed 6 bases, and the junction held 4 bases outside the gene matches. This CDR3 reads CAIAWTSGGEQYF. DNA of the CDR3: TGTGCCATCGCGTGGACTAGCGGGGGCGAGCAGTACTTC.

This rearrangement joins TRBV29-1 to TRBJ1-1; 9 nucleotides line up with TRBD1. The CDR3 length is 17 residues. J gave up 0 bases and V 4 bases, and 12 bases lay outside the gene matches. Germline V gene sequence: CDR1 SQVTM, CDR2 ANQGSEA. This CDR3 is CSVGGTGRGLLNTEAFF. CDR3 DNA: TGCAGCGTTGGAGGGACAGGGCGGGGGCTTTTGAACACTGAAGCTTTCTTT.

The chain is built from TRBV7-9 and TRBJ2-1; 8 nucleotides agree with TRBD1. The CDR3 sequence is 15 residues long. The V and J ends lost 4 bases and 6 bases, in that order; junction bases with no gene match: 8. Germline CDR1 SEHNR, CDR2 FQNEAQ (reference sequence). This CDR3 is CASSSPDREINEQFF. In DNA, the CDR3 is TGTGCCAGCAGCTCCCCGGACAGGGAGATCAATGAGCAGTTCTTC.

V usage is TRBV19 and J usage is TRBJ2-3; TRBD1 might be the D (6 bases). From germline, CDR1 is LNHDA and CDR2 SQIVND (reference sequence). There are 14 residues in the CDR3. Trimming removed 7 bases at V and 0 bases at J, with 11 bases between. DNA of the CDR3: TGTGCCAGTAACGTGGGGGCTAGCACAGATACGCAGTATTTT. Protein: CASNVGASTDTQYF.

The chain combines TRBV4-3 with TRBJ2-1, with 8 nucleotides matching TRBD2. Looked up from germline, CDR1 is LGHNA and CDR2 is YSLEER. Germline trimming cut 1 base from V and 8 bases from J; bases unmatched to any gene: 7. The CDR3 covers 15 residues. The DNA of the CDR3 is TGCGCCAGCAGCCAAGGAAGCGGGAGCTTCTATGAGCAGTTCTTC. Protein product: CASSQGSGSFYEQFF.

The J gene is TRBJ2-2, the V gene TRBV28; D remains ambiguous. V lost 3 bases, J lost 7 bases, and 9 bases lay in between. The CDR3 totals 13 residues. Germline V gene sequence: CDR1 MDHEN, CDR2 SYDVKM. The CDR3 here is CASSFIGVGELFF. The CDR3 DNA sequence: TGTGCCAGCAGTTTCATCGGAGTCGGGGAGCTGTTTTTT.

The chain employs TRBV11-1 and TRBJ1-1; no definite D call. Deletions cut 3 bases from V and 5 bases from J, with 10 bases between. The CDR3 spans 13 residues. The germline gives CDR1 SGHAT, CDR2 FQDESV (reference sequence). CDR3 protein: CASSLRQLTEAFF. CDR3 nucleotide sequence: TGTGCCAGCAGCTTGCGACAACTTACTGAAGCTTTCTTT. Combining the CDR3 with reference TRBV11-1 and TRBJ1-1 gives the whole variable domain EAEVAQSPRYKITEKSQAVAFWCDPISGHATLYWYRQILGQGPELLVQFQDESVVDDSQLPKDRFSAERLKGVDSTLKIQPAELGDSAMYLCASSLRQLTEAFFGQGTRLTVV.

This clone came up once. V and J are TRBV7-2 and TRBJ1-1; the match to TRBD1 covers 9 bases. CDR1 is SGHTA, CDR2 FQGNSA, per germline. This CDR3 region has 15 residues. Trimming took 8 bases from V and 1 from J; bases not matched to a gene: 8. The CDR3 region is CASGRTGAKNTEAFF. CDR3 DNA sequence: TGTGCCAGCGGCCGGACAGGGGCAAAGAACACTGAAGCTTTCTTT.

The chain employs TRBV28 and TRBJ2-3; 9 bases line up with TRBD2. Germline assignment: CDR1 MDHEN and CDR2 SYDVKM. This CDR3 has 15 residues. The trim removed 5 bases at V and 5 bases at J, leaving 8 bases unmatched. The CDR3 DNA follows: TGTGCCAGCAGTGTGGGCGGGAGGGCGGAAGATACGCAGTATTTT. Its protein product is CASSVGGRAEDTQYF.

The DNA for the CDR3 is TGTGCCATCAGCCCCGGGGGAGTTACTGGGGCCAACGTCCTGACTTTC. Translated, it gives CAISPGGVTGANVLTF. The V gene is TRBV10-3, the J gene TRBJ2-6, with a possible D match to TRBD2 (6 bases). The V gene lost 6 bases and the J gene lost 2 bases, with 14 bases spanning the gap. The CDR3 loop spans 16 amino acids. Germline V gene sequence: CDR1 ENHRY, CDR2 SYGVKD.

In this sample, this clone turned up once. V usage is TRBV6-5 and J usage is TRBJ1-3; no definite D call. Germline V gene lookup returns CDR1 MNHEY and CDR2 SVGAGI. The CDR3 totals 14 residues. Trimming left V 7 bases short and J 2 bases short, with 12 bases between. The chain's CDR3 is CASMVGAAGNTIYF. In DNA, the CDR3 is TGTGCCAGCATGGTTGGTGCAGCTGGAAACACCATATATTTT.

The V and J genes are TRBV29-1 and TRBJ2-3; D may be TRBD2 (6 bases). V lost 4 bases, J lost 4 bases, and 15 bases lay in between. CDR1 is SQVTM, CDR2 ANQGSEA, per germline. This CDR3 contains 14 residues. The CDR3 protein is CSVGGVEGSDTQYF. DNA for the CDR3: TGCAGCGTTGGGGGGGTGGAGGGCTCAGATACGCAGTATTTT.

The CDR3 bases are TGTGCCAGCAGCTTGGCTACAGGGAATTATGAAAAACTGTTTTTT. Protein sequence: CASSLATGNYEKLFF. The J gene is TRBJ1-4, the V gene TRBV7-8; D may be TRBD1 (6 bases). V lost 3 bases to trimming and J lost 6 bases, with 14 bases between them. CDR3 length: 15 residues. The germline V gene has CDR1 SGHVS and CDR2 FQNEAQ.

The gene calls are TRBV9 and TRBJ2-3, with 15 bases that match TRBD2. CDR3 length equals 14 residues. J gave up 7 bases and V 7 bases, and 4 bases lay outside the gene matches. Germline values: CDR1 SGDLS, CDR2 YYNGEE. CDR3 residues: CASAGLAGGNTQYF. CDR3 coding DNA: TGTGCCAGCGCGGGACTAGCGGGAGGAAATACGCAGTATTTT.

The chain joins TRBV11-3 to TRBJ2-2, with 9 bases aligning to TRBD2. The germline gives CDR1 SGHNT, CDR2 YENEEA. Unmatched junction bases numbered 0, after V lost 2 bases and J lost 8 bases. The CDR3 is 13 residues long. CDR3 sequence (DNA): TGTGCCAGCAGCTTACTAGCGGGAGGGGAGCTGTTTTTT. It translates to CASSLLAGGELFF.

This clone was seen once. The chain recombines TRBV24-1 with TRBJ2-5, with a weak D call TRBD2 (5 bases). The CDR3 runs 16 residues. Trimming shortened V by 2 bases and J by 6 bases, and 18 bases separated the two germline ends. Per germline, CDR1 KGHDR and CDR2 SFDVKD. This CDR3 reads CATSDSAEAPHKTQYF. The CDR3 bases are TGTGCCACCAGTGATTCGGCGGAGGCCCCCCACAAGACCCAGTACTTC.

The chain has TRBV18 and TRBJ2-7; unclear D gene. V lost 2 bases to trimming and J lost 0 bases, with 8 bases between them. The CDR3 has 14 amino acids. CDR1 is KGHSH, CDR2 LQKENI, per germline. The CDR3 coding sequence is TGTGCCAGCTCACCAGGAACAGACTCCTACGAGCAGTACTTC. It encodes CASSPGTDSYEQYF.

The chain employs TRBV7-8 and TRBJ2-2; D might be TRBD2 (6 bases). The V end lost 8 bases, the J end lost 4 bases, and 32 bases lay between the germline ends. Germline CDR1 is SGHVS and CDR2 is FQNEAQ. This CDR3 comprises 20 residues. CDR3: CASEPPGLQKRVMGTGELFF. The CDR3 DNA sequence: TGTGCCAGCGAACCACCGGGTCTCCAAAAGCGGGTAATGGGCACCGGGGAGCTGTTTTTT. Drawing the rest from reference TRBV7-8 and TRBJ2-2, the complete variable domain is GAGVSQSPRYKVAKRGQDVALRCDPISGHVSLFWYQQALGQGPEFLTYFQNEAQLDKSGLPSDRFFAERPEGSVSTLKIQRTQQEDSAVYLCASEPPGLQKRVMGTGELFFGEGSRLTVL.

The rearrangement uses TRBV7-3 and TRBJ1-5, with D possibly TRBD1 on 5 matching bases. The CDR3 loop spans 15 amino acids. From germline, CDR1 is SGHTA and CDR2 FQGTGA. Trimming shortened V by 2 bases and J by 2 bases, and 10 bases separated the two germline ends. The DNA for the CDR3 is TGTGCCAGCAGCTTATACGGGGGAGGCAATCAGCCCCAGCATTTT. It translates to CASSLYGGGNQPQHF.

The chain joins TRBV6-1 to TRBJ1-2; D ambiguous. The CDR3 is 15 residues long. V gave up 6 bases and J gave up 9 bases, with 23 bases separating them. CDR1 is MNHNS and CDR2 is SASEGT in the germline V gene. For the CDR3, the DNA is TGTGCCAGCAGCTATCACCGTGGCGTGGGAGAGAGCTACACCTTC. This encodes CASSYHRGVGESYTF.

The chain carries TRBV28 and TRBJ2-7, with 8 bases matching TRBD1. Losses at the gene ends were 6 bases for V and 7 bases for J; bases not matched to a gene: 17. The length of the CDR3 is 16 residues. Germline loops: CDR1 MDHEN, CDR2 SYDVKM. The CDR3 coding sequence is TGTGCCAGCAGCAACAACCGTCCCCAGGGGGCAGGGGAGCAGTACTTC. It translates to CASSNNRPQGAGEQYF.

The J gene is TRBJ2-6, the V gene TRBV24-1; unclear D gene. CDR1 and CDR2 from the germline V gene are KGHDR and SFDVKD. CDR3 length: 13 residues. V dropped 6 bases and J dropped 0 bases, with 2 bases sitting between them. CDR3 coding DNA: TGTGCCACCAGTCACTCTGGGGCCAACGTCCTGACTTTC. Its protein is CATSHSGANVLTF.

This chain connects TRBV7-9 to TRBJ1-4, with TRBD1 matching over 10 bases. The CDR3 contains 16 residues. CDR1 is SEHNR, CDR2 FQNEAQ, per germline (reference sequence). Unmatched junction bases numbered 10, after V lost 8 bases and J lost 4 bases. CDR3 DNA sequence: TGTGCCAGCCGGCGGGACAGGGGAGTAGATAATGAAAAACTGTTTTTT. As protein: CASRRDRGVDNEKLFF.

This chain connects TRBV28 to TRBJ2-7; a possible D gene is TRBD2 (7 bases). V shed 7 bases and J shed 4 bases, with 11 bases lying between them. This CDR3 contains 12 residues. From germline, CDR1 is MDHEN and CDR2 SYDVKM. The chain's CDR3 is CASTRGGYEQYF. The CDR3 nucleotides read TGTGCCAGCACCAGGGGAGGGTACGAGCAGTACTTC. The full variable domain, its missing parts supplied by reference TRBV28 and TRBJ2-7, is DVKVTQSSRYLVKRTGEKVFLECVQDMDHENMFWYRQDPGLGLRLIYFSYDVKMKEKGDIPEGYSVSREKKERFSLILESASTNQTSMYLCASTRGGYEQYFGPGTRLTVT.

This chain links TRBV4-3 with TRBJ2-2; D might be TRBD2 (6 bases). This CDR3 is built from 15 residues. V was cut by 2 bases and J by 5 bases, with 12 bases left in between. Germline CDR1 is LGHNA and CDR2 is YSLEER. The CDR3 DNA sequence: TGCGCCAGCAGCCAATCACTAGCTCCAACCGGGGAGCTGTTTTTT. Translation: CASSQSLAPTGELFF.